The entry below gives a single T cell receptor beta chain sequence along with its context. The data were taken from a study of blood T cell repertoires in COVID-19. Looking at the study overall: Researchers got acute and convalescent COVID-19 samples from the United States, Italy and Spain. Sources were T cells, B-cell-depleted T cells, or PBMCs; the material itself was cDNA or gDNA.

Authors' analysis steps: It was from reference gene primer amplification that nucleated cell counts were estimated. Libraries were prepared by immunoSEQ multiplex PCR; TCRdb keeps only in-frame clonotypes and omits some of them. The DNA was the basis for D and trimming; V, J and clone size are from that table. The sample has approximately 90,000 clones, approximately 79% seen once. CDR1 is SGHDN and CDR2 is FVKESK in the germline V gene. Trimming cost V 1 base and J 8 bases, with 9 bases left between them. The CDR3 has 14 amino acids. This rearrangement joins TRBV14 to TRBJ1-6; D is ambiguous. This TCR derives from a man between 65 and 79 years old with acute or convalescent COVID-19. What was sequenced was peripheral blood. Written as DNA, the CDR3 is TGTGCCAGCAGCCAAGCGCAGGTTTATTCACCCCTCCACTTT. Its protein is CASSQAQVYSPLHF.